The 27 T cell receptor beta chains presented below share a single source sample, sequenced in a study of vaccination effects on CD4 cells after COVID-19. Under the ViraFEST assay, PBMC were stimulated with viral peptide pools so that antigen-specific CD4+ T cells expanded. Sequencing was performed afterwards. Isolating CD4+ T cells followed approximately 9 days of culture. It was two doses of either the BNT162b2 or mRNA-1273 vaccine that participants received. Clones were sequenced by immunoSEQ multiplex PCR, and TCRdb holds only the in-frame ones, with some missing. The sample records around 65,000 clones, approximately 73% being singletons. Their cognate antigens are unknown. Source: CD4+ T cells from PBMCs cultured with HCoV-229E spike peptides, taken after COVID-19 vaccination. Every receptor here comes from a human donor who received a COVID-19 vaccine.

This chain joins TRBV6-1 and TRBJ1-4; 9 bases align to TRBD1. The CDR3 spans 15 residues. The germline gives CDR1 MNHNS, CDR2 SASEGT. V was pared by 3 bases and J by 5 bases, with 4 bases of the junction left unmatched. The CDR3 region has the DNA TGTGCCAGCAGTGATATGACAGGGGGGAATGAAAAACTGTTTTTT. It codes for CASSDMTGGNEKLFF.

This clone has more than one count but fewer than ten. The chain's CDR3 is CASSVAAQSNSPLHF. CDR3 in DNA: TGTGCCAGCAGCGTAGCAGCTCAGTCCAATTCACCCCTCCACTTT. The chain employs TRBV9 and TRBJ1-6; unclear D gene. Looked up from germline, CDR1 is SGDLS and CDR2 is YYNGEE. Between the trimmed V and J ends, which lost 0 bases and 7 bases, there was a span of 11 bases. This CDR3 has 15 amino acids.

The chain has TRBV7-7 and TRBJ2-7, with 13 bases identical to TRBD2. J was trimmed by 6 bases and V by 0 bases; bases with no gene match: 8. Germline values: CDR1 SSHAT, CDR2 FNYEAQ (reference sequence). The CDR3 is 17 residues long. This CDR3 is CASSLALAGGPTGEQYV. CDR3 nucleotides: TGTGCCAGCAGCTTAGCACTAGCGGGGGGGCCCACGGGCGAGCAGTACGTC.

Written as DNA, the CDR3 is TGTGCCAGCAAATCCGGGCCCAGCTCCTACGAGCAGTACGTC. It encodes CASKSGPSSYEQYV. The chain couples TRBV6-5 to TRBJ2-7; D remains unclear. V lost 7 bases, J lost 0 bases, and 13 bases lay in between. The V gene's germline CDR1 is MNHEY and CDR2 SVGAGI. The CDR3 loop spans 14 amino acids.

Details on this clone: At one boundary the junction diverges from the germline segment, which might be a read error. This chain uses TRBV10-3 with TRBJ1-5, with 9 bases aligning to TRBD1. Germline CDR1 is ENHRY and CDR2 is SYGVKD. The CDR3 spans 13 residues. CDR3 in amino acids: CAIRGTGSQPQHF. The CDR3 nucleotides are TGCGCCATCAGAGGGACAGGGAGTCAGCCCCAGCATTTT.

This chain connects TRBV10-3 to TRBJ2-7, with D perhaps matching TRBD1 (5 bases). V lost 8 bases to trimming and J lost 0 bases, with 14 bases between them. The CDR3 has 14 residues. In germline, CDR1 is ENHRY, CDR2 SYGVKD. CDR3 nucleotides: TGTGCCATCGCGAGGACATCCAGCTCCTACGAGCAGTACGTC. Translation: CAIARTSSSYEQYV.

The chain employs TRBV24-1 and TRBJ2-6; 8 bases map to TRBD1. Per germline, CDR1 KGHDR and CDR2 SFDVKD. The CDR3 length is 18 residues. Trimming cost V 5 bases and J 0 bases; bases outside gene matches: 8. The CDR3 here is CATSGPGQEHSGANVLTF. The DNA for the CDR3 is TGTGCCACCAGTGGGCCGGGACAGGAGCACTCTGGGGCCAACGTCCTGACTTTC.

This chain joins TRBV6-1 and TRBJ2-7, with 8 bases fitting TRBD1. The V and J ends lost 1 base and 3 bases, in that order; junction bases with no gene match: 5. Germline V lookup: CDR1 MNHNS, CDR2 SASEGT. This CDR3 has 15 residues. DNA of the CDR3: TGTGCCAGCAGTGAAGTTACAGGGGGGAACTACGAGCAGTACGTC. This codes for CASSEVTGGNYEQYV.

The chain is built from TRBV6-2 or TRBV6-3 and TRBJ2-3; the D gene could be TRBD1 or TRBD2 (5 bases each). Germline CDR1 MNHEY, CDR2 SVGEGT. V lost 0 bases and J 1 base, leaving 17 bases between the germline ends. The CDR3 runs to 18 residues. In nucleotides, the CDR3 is TGTGCCAGCAGTTACTCGTTTTTCACGGGACCAGGCACAGATACGCAGTATTTT. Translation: CASSYSFFTGPGTDTQYF.

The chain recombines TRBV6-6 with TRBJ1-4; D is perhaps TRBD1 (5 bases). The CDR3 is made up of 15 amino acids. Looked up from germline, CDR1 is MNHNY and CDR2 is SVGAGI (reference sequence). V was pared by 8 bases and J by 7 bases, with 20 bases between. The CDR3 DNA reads TGTGCCAGCGGTCCGGGGGGGGGAGTGGGTGAAAAACTGTTTTTT. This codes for CASGPGGGVGEKLFF.

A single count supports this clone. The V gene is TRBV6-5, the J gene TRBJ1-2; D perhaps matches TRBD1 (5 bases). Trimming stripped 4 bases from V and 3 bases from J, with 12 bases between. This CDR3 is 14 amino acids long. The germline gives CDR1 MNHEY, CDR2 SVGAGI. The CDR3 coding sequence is TGTGCCAGCAGTTTCCGGGACGGTGACTATGGCTACACCTTC. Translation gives CASSFRDGDYGYTF.

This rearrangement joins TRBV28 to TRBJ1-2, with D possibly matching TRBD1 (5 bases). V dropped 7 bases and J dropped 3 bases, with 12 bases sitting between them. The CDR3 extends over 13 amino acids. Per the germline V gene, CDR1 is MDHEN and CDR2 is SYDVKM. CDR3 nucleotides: TGTGCCAGCATCCAGGGAACTCACTATGGCTACACCTTC. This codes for CASIQGTHYGYTF.

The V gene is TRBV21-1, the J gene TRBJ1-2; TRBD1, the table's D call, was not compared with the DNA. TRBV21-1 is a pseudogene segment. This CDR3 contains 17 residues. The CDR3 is CASSKALSGGVDYGYTF. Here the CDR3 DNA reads TGTGCCAGCAGCAAAGCGCTTTCTGGGGGCGTCGACTATGGCTACACCTTC.

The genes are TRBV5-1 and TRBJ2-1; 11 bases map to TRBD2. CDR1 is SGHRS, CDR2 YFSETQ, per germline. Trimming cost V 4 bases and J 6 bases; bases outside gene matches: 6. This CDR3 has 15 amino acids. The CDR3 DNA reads TGCGCCAGCAGCCCGGGACTAGCGGCTCTCAATGAGCAGTTCTTC. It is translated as CASSPGLAALNEQFF.

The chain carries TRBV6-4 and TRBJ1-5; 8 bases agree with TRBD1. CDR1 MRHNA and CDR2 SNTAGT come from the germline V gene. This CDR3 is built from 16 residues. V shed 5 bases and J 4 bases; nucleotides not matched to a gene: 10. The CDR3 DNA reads TGTGCCAGCAGTTCGACAGGGGCCCGCAGGAATCAGCCCCAGCATTTT. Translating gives CASSSTGARRNQPQHF.

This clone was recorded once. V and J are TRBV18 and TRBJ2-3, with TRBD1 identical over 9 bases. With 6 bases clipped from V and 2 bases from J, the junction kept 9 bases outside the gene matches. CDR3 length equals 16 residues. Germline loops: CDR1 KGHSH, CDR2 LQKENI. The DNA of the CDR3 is TGTGCCAGCTCTAATCCGGGACAGGGTCCCACAGATACGCAGTATTTT. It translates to CASSNPGQGPTDTQYF.

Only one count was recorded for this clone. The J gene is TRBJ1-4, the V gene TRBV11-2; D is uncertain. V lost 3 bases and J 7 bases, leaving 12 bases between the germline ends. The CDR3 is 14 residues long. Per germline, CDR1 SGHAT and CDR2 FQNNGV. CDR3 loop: CASSFRLEGEKLFF. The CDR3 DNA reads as TGTGCCAGCAGCTTTCGCCTCGAGGGTGAAAAACTGTTTTTT.

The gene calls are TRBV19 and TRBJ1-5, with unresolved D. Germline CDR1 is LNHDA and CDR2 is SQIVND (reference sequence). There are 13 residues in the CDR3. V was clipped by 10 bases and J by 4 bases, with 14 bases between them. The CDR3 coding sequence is TGTGCCACTAGGGTACAGTTAAATCAGCCCCAGCATTTT. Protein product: CATRVQLNQPQHF.

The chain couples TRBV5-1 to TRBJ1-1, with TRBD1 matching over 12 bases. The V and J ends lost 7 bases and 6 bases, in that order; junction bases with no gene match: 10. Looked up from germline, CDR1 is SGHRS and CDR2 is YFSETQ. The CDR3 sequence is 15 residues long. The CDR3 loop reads CASSKSGQGAPEAFF. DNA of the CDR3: TGCGCCAGCTCAAAATCGGGACAGGGGGCGCCTGAAGCTTTCTTT. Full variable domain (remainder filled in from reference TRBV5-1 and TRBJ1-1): KAGVTQTPRYLIKTRGQQVTLSCSPISGHRSVSWYQQTPGQGLQFLFEYFSETQRNKGNFPGRFSGRQFSNSRSEMNVSTLELGDSALYLCASSKSGQGAPEAFFGQGTRLTVV.

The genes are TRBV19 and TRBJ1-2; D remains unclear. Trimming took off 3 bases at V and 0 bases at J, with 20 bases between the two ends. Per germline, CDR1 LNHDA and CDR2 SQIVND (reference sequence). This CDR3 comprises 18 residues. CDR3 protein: CASSILVGGLRPNYGYTF. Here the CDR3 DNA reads TGTGCCAGTAGTATTTTAGTGGGAGGGCTCCGACCTAACTATGGCTACACCTTC.

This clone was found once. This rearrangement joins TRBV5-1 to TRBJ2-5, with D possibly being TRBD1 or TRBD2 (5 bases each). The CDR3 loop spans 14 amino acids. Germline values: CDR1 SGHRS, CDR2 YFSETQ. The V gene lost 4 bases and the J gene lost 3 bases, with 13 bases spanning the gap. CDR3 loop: CASSRGVLKETQYF. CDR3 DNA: TGCGCCAGCAGCCGAGGGGTCCTTAAAGAGACCCAGTACTTC.

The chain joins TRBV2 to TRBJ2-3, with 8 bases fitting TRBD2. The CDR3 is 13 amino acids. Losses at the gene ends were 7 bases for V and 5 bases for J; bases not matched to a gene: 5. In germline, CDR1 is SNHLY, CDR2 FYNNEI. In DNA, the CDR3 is TGTGCCAGCAAGGGACTAGATGTAGATACGCAGTATTTT. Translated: CASKGLDVDTQYF.

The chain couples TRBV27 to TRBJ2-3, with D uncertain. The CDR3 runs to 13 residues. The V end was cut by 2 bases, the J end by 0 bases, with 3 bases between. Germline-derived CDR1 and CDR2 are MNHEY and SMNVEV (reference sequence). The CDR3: CASSLGSTDTQYF. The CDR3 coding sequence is TGTGCCAGCAGTTTAGGGAGCACAGATACGCAGTATTTT.

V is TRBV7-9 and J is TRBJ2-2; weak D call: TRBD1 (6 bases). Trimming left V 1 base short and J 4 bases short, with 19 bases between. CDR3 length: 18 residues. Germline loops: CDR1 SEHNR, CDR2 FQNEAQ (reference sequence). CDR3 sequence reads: CASSLGRSSGESTGELFF. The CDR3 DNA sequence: TGTGCCAGCAGCTTAGGCCGTAGCTCAGGGGAGAGCACCGGGGAGCTGTTTTTT.

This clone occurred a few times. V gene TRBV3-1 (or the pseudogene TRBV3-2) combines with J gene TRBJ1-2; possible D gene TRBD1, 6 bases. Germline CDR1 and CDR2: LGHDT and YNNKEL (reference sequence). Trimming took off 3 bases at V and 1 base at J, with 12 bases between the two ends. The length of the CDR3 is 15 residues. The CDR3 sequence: CASSQGDTVNYGYTF. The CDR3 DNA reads TGTGCCAGCAGCCAGGGGGACACCGTTAACTATGGCTACACCTTC.

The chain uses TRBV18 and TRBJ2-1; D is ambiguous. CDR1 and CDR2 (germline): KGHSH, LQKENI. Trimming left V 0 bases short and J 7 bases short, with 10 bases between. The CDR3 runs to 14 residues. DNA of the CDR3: TGTGCCAGCTCACCACCCCCAGCACGGAATGAGCAGTTCTTC. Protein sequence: CASSPPPARNEQFF.

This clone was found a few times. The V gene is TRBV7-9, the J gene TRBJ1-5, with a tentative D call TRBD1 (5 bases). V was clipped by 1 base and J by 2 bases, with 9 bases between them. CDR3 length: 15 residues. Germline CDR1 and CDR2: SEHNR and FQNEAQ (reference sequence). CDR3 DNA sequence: TGTGCCAGCAGCTTAGGGGGCAGAGGCAATCAGCCCCAGCATTTT. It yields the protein CASSLGGRGNQPQHF.